Following are 9 T cell receptor beta chains from one sample sequenced in a study of cytomegalovirus exposure and HLA in healthy donors. PCR used 60 Vbeta primers and 13 Jbeta primers. Only in-frame clones appear in the TCRdb table, and some are missing; sequencing was by immunoSEQ multiplex PCR. This sample has around 150,000 clones, with 60% to 80% found just once. Input material: PBMCs. The receptors here all came from a man in his thirties or forties in good health and CMV-seronegative.

This clone has just one count. The chain has TRBV6-6 and TRBJ2-4; D call uncertain. CDR1 and CDR2 from the germline V gene are MNHNY and SVGAGI (reference sequence). V was cut by 10 bases and J by 5 bases, with 12 bases left in between. CDR3 size: 12 residues. The CDR3 bases are TGTGCCACAAGCGAAAGGCAAAACATTCAGTACTTC. This sequence encodes CATSERQNIQYF.

The J gene is TRBJ2-5, the V gene TRBV19; maybe TRBD1 (5 bases). The V and J ends lost 3 bases and 2 bases respectively, with 16 bases between them. CDR3 length equals 16 residues. Germline-derived CDR1 and CDR2 are LNHDA and SQIVND (reference sequence). In DNA, the CDR3 is TGTGCCAGTAGTATGGGTACAGGTCGTCGGCAAGAGACCCAGTACTTC. This gives the protein CASSMGTGRRQETQYF.

This clone was observed once. The J gene is TRBJ2-2, the V gene TRBV5-5; 11 nucleotides line up with TRBD2. V was pared by 2 bases and J by 5 bases, with 5 bases of the junction left unmatched. The CDR3 totals 16 residues. Per the germline V gene, CDR1 is SGHKS and CDR2 is YYEKEE (reference sequence). The CDR3 coding sequence is TGTGCCAGCAGCTTCCTAGCGGGAGGACATACCGGGGAGCTGTTTTTT. It specifies CASSFLAGGHTGELFF.

This chain uses TRBV7-3 with TRBJ2-1, with D perhaps TRBD2 (5 bases). The length of the CDR3 is 11 residues. Deletions cut 4 bases from V and 9 bases from J, with 7 bases between. The V gene's germline CDR1 is SGHTA and CDR2 FQGTGA. CDR3 amino acids: CASSSGLEQFF. The CDR3, as DNA: TGTGCCAGCAGCTCAGGACTTGAGCAGTTCTTC.

This chain links TRBV30 with TRBJ1-2; TRBD1 is a possible D gene (6 bases). V was shortened by 2 bases and J by 10 bases, with 14 bases between the two germline ends. Germline V gene sequence: CDR1 GTSNPN, CDR2 SVGIG (reference sequence). This CDR3 is built from 12 residues. The CDR3 nucleotides read TGTGCCTGGAGTAATACAGGGTGGTCCTACACCTTC. The encoded protein is CAWSNTGWSYTF.

The gene calls are TRBV7-6 and TRBJ1-3; the D is unclear. Trimming cost V 5 bases and J 2 bases, with 13 bases left between them. The CDR3 loop spans 15 amino acids. Germline CDR1 is SGHVS and CDR2 is FNYEAQ. CDR3 sequence (DNA): TGTGCCAGCAGCCCCGAGGAGCGTCCTGGAAACACCATATATTTT. Translating it yields CASSPEERPGNTIYF.

V usage is TRBV11-2 and J usage is TRBJ1-2; D might be TRBD1 (6 bases). CDR1 is SGHAT, CDR2 FQNNGV, per germline. The CDR3 consists of 14 residues. V lost 5 bases and J lost 2, with 12 bases in between. CDR3 in DNA: TGTGCCAGCAGCGAAAGGGGGTCCAACTATGGCTACACCTTC. Translating it yields CASSERGSNYGYTF.

The V gene is TRBV28, the J gene TRBJ2-5; no reliable D call. This CDR3 region has 11 residues. Germline lookup yields CDR1 MDHEN and CDR2 SYDVKM. The germline V and J ends were trimmed by 2 bases and 7 bases, with 5 bases remaining between them. The CDR3 region is CASSLLSTQYF. The DNA of the CDR3 is TGTGCCAGCAGTTTACTTTCGACCCAGTACTTC.

This clone was picked up a small number of times. The chain uses TRBV28 and TRBJ2-7, with TRBD2 identical over 8 bases. Germline assignment: CDR1 MDHEN and CDR2 SYDVKM. The CDR3 is 16 amino acids. Trimming took 3 bases from V and 0 from J; bases not matched to a gene: 7. CDR3 nucleotide sequence: TGTGCCAGCAGTTTCGGGCTAGCGGGCCTCTCCTACGAGCAGTACTTC. Residues: CASSFGLAGLSYEQYF.